The following is a T cell receptor (beta chain) sequence with its context. Its specificity is unknown. The sample belongs to a study of cytomegalovirus exposure and HLA in healthy donors. The primer mix had 60 Vbeta and 13 Jbeta primers. The data were produced by immunoSEQ multiplex PCR, yet TCRdb's version contains in-frame clones alone and is incomplete. Of some 110,000 clones in the sample, about 68% were seen once. Study-level results: Sequencing artifact likely explains a cluster of highly shared sequence variants. The classifier, whose performance was assessed in both the original and validation cohorts, reportedly diagnosed cytomegalovirus status with high specificity and sensitivity.

The TCR was taken from a woman aged 40-49 years in good health and CMV-seropositive. Source material: PBMCs.

CDR3 amino acids: CASSRLAGAGGDTQYF. CDR3 DNA: TGTGCCAGCAGCCGTCTAGCGGGGGCGGGGGGTGATACGCAGTATTTT. V usage is TRBV2 and J usage is TRBJ2-3, with 10 bases lining up with TRBD2. J lost 6 bases, V lost 6 bases, and 12 bases had no gene match. This CDR3 has 16 amino acids. Germline V lookup: CDR1 SNHLY, CDR2 FYNNEI.